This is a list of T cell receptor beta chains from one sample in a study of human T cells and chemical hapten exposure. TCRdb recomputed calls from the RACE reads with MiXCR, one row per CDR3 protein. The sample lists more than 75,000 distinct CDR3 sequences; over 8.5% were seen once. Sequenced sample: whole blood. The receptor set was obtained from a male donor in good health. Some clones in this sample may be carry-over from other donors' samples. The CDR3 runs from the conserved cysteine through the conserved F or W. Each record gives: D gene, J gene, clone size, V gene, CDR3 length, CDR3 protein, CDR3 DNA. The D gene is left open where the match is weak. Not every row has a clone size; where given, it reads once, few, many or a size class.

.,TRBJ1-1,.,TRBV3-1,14,CASSQEYRDSEAFF,TGTGCCAGCAGCCAAGAATACAGGGATTCTGAAGCTTTCTTT
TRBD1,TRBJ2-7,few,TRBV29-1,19,CSVAGTPGQGSSLIYEQYF,TGCAGCGTTGCGGGGACCCCGGGACAGGGAAGTTCGCTGATCTACGAGCAGTACTTC
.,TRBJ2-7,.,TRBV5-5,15,CASSLGPGAQDEQYF,TGTGCCAGCAGCTTGGGCCCGGGGGCGCAGGACGAGCAGTACTTC
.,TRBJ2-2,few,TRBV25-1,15,CASSVGGANTGELFF,TGTGCCAGCAGTGTGGGGGGCGCGAACACCGGGGAGCTGTTTTTT
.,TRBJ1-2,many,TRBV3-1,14,CASSQDRPGNGYTF,TGTGCCAGCAGCCAAGATAGGCCAGGGAATGGCTACACCTTC
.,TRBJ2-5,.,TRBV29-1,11,CSVEGAETQYF,TGCAGCGTTGAGGGAGCTGAGACCCAGTACTTC
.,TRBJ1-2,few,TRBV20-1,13,CSATRNPIPGYTF,TGCAGTGCTACGAGGAATCCCATCCCCGGCTACACCTTC
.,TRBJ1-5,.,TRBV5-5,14,CASSLAGVNQPQHF,TGTGCCAGCAGCTTGGCCGGGGTCAATCAGCCCCAGCATTTT
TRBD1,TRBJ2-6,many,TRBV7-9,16,CASSINRGPGANVLTF,TGTGCCAGCAGCATAAACAGGGGGCCTGGGGCCAACGTCCTGACTTTC
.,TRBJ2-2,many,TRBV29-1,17,CSVEDRGTVPSTGELFF,TGCAGCGTTGAAGACCGGGGTACGGTCCCGAGTACCGGGGAGCTGTTTTTT
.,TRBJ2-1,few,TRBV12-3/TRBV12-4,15,CASSLSGSLYNEQFF,TGTGCCAGCAGTTTATCGGGCTCCCTCTACAATGAGCAGTTCTTC
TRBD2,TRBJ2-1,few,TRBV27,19,CASSNGLAGGSISYNEQFF,TGTGCCAGCAGTAACGGGCTAGCGGGAGGGTCGATCTCCTACAATGAGCAGTTCTTC
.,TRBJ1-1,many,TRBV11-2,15,CASSLSGQFDPEAFF,TGTGCCAGCAGCTTGTCTGGGCAGTTTGATCCTGAAGCTTTCTTT
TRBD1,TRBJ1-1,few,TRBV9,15,CASSPGQRENTEAFF,TGTGCCAGCAGCCCGGGACAGCGGGAGAACACTGAAGCTTTCTTT
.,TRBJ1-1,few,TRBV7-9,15,CASSFARGRGTEAFF,TGTGCCAGCAGCTTTGCCAGGGGAAGAGGCACTGAAGCTTTCTTT
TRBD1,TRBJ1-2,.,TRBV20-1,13,CSADPSGTVGYTF,TGCAGTGCTGATCCTTCCGGGACAGTTGGCTACACCTTC
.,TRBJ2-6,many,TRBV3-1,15,CASSPDRTGANVLTF,TGTGCCAGCAGTCCGGACAGAACCGGGGCCAACGTCCTGACTTTC
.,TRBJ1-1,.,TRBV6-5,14,CASSLRTMNTEAFF,TGTGCCAGCAGCCTCCGGACAATGAACACTGAAGCTTTCTTT
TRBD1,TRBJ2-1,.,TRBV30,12,CAWETGARAQFF,TGTGCCTGGGAAACAGGGGCTCGGGCACAGTTCTTC
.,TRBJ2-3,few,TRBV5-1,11,CASSFGNTQYF,TGCGCCAGCAGCTTCGGGAACACGCAGTATTTT
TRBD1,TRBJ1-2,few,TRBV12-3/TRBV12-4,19,CASSFRGQGLPWPNYGYTF,TGTGCCAGCAGTTTTAGGGGACAGGGCCTCCCCTGGCCTAACTATGGCTACACCTTC
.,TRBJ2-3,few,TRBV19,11,CASLATDTQYF,TGTGCCAGTTTAGCCACAGATACGCAGTATTTT
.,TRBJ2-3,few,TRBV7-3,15,CASSLGLALTDTQYF,TGTGCCAGCAGCTTAGGCCTAGCCCTCACAGATACGCAGTATTTT
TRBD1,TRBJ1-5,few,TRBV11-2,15,CASSAGTGGDQPQHF,TGTGCCAGCAGCGCCGGTACAGGGGGGGATCAGCCCCAGCATTTT
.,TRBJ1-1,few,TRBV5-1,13,CASSLAGDLEAFF,TGCGCCAGCAGCTTGGCCGGGGATCTTGAAGCTTTCTTT
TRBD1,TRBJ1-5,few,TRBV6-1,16,CASSEAPNRGLKPQHF,TGTGCCAGCAGTGAAGCGCCAAACAGGGGGCTAAAACCCCAGCATTTT
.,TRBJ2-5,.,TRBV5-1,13,CASSGRGQETQYF,TGCGCCAGCTCGGGTAGAGGGCAAGAGACCCAGTACTTC
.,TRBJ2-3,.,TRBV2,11,CASTSRDTQYF,TGTGCCAGCACATCTAGAGATACGCAGTATTTT
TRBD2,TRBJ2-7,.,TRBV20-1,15,CSARDVAGGDYEQYF,TGCAGTGCTAGAGATGTAGCGGGAGGCGACTACGAGCAGTACTTC
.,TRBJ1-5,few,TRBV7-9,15,CASSRGQLGNQPQHF,TGTGCCAGCAGCCGCGGACAGCTCGGCAATCAGCCCCAGCATTTT
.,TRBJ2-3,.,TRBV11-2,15,CASRGFRRFRNTQYF,TGTGCCAGCAGGGGGTTCCGGAGATTCAGGAATACGCAGTATTTT
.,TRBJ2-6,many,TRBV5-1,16,CASSLDTPSGANVLTF,TGCGCCAGCAGCTTGGATACACCGTCTGGGGCCAACGTCCTGACTTTC
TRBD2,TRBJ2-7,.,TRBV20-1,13,CSARASGNYEQYF,TGCAGTGCTAGGGCTAGCGGGAACTACGAGCAGTACTTC
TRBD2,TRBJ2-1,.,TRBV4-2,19,CASSQDGLAGGLSRNEQFF,TGTGCCAGCAGCCAAGATGGGCTAGCGGGAGGGCTCTCTCGGAATGAGCAGTTCTTC
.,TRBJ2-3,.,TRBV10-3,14,CATFQRGESDTQYF,TGTGCCACCTTTCAGAGGGGGGAGTCAGATACGCAGTATTTT
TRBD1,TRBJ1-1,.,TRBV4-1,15,CASSPWTGEDTEAFF,TGCGCCAGCAGCCCCTGGACAGGGGAGGACACTGAAGCTTTCTTT
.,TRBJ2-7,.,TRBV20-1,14,CSASEQGRRYEQYF,TGCAGTGCTAGCGAACAGGGACGTCGGTACGAGCAGTACTTC
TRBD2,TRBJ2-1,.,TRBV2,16,CASSVSGTSGIGEQFF,TGTGCCAGCAGTGTTTCCGGGACTAGCGGGATCGGTGAGCAGTTCTTC
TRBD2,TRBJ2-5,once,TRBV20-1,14,CSAYTSGVQETQYF,TGCAGTGCTTACACTAGCGGGGTCCAAGAGACCCAGTACTTC
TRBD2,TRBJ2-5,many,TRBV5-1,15,CATPLAGGPQETQYF,TGCGCCACCCCCTTAGCGGGGGGTCCCCAAGAGACCCAGTACTTC
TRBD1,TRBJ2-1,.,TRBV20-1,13,CSAPRQGANEQFF,TGCAGTGCTCCCAGACAGGGGGCGAATGAGCAGTTCTTC
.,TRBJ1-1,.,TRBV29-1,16,CSVVGGKRGMNTEAFF,TGCAGCGTTGTGGGGGGGAAAAGGGGGATGAACACTGAAGCTTTCTTT
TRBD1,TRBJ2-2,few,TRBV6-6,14,CASSHGTGSGELFF,TGTGCCAGCAGCCACGGGACAGGGTCCGGGGAGCTGTTTTTT
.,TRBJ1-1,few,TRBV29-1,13,CSVEGRLNTEAFF,TGCAGCGTTGAAGGACGGCTGAACACTGAAGCTTTCTTT
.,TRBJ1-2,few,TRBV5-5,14,CASSFDIAAVGYTF,TGTGCCAGCAGCTTTGACATTGCTGCTGTTGGCTACACCTTC
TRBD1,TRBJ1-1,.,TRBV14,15,CASSQNRGRLAEAFF,TGTGCCAGCAGCCAAAACAGGGGGCGCTTGGCTGAAGCTTTCTTT
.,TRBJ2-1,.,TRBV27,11,CASKVRDEQFF,TGTGCCAGCAAGGTGCGGGATGAGCAGTTCTTC
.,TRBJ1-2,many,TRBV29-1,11,CSARSDDGYTF,TGCAGCGCCCGGAGTGACGATGGCTACACCTTC
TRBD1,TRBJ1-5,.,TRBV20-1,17,CSARDRDRAISNQPQHF,TGCAGTGCTAGAGATAGAGACAGGGCTATTAGCAATCAGCCCCAGCATTTT
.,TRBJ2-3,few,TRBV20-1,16,CSAAPVSGTYTDTQYF,TGCAGTGCTGCCCCCGTTAGCGGAACTTACACAGATACGCAGTATTTT